Listed here is a single T cell receptor beta chain. This clonotype was counted at least ten times. Its antigen has not been determined. No clone much larger than this one lies a single base away; base qualities are absent. The CDR3 has 15 amino acids, counting the end cysteine and phenylalanine. The CDR3 DNA has 45 bases and is translated from base 1. CDR1 MGHRA and CDR2 YSYEKL are derived from the germline V gene. Trimmed from V: 1 base; trimmed from J: 8 bases; junction bases lacking a gene match: 10. The iRepertoire nested amplicon-rescue multiplex PCR (arm-PCR) platform was used to amplify TCR alpha and beta CDR3 regions from RNA. The input for one-step reverse transcription and amplification was roughly 85-400 ng of either tissue mRNA or PBMC total RNA. Following bead purification, Illumina adapters were added by a secondary multiplex PCR, and the libraries were gel-purified between 200 and 400 bp. Libraries carried internal 6-nucleotide barcodes used for demultiplexing. Sequencing of libraries was performed on an Illumina MiSeq with 2x220 or 2x250 nucleotide paired-end reads. Regarding the original processing steps: Paired reads were merged with FLASH 1.2.11 and aligned to the GRCh37 human genome with BWA-MEM before extracting TRA and TRB reads. V and J assignment used an IMGT-derived reference of cassette sequences and CDR3 motifs that included pseudogenes. Reads were translated in three frames, and productive CDR3s were defined as those with a C...FGXG motif and no stop codons. Unique combinations of V-J cassette pair and CDR3 amino acid sequence were defined as clonotypes. Reads were filtered by Hamming distance, with the threshold set by the sequence error rate of each sample in mapped regions. The raw public data were reprocessed by TCRdb itself: fastp quality trimming at Q25, MiXCR clonotype calling, in-frame beta chains only. Identical CDR3 proteins give one entry, which carries the most common genes and DNA. TCRdb, not the original authors, processed these V and J calls. In all, the sample holds roughly 200,000 distinct CDR3 sequences, and approximately 40% of those were seen once. The ten largest clones capture roughly 5.2% of the sample.

The sample originates from a study of glioma-infiltrating T cells (TCRdb year 2016). Some background on the complete study: TCR alpha- and beta-chain repertoires were sequenced from glioma tissue, non-neoplastic brain tissue and matched peripheral blood mononuclear cells. The paired cohort was made up of three low-grade glioma patients, under ten primary glioblastoma patients and three non-glioma patients who contributed non-neoplastic brain tissue. To gauge divergence between tissue and blood T-cell populations, every tissue-infiltrating repertoire was compared against the peripheral blood repertoire from the same patient.

General study outcomes and caveats: Tissue and blood shared very few CDR3 sequences, a result attributed to high CDR3 diversity and limited sampling. Small numbers underpinned the group comparisons: roughly eight glioblastoma patients, three low-grade glioma patients and three non-neoplastic patients. VJ-independent divergence between tissue and blood was below expectation in non-neoplastic patients but above expectation in all gliomas, especially low-grade gliomas.

The TCR originated in a human donor with low-grade glioma or glioblastoma, undergoing nonglioma brain surgery, or in good health (not recorded which). The rearranged chain carries TRBV4-1 and TRBJ1-2, with TRBD1 matching 7 junction bases. The source material was glioma tissue, nonneoplastic brain tissue, or PBMCs (not recorded which). The CDR3 loop reads CASSQGGTVISGYTF. The bases are TGCGCCAGCAGCCAAGGCGGGACAGTTATCTCCGGCTACACCTTC.